This TCR beta chain came from a study of CD8 T cells in Susac syndrome. V lost 0 bases to trimming and J lost 6 bases, with 12 bases between them. The germline CDR1 and CDR2 sequences are SGDLS and YYNGEE. CDR3 length: 14 amino acids. RNA was extracted with the RNeasy kit, and a quantity of roughly 0.5 to 1 ug was reverse transcribed using random hexamers. TCRdb passed the immunoSEQ multiplex PCR reads through MiXCR, listing each CDR3 protein once. This table holds 120,000 to 150,000 distinct CDR3 sequences, roughly 94% found once. This receptor was taken from a human donor in good health. The chain uses TRBV9 and TRBJ1-1; D not certain. The sequencing input was CD4+ T cells from PBMCs. The DNA for the CDR3 is TGTGCCAGCAGCGTAGAGATAGAGGCGGCTGAAGCTTTCTTT. Translated, it gives CASSVEIEAAEAFF.